The clone carrying this T cell receptor beta chain is a singleton in its sample. The antigen is not known. These data originate in a study of lymphopenia after photon versus proton radiotherapy. Regarding the study as a whole: In patients who died, overall survival fell as post-nadir TCR diversity dropped more. Better survival with proton therapy was suggested as possible, not demonstrated. After the lymphocyte nadir, photon-treated repertoires showed oligoclonal expansion, especially of CD8+ Temra cells.

Libraries were prepared by immunoSEQ multiplex PCR; TCRdb keeps only in-frame clonotypes and omits some of them. The table records fewer than 50,000 clones, over 75% of them present only once. J gave up 1 base and V 6 bases, and 0 bases lay outside the gene matches. CDR1 and CDR2 from the germline V gene are SNHLY and FYNNEI. The CDR3 contains 14 residues. The V gene is TRBV2, the J gene TRBJ2-2; 9 bases match TRBD1. This receptor was obtained from a man between 40 and 49 years old with gastric cancer. The material was peripheral blood, obtained from a patient treated with photon-based radiotherapy. For the CDR3, the DNA is TGTGCCAGCAGGGACAGGGGGAACACCGGGGAGCTGTTTTTT. Protein: CASRDRGNTGELFF.